This T cell receptor (beta chain) appears in the sequencing data of a study of T cell changes during pregnancy in multiple sclerosis. CDR1 is MNHEY, CDR2 SMNVEV, per germline (reference sequence). V shed 6 bases and J shed 3 bases, with 8 bases lying between them. This CDR3 is 12 amino acids long. TCRdb's copy holds only in-frame clones and misses some; the assay was immunoSEQ multiplex PCR. The sample has around 30,000 clones, more than 80% seen once. Sequenced material: CD8+ T cells from peripheral blood mononuclear cells, taken before pregnancy. This clonotype was obtained from a female donor with multiple sclerosis, enrolled in a pregnancy study. The rearrangement uses TRBV27 and TRBJ2-5; no clear D gene. The DNA of the CDR3 is TGTGCCAGCAGGCGGCCTAAAGAGACCCAGTACTTC. It yields the protein CASRRPKETQYF.